Sequencing of this T cell receptor beta chain was carried out in a study of cytomegalovirus exposure and HLA in healthy donors. On the study more broadly: A data release that came early held roughly 85 million unique TCRs from HLA-typed donors.

The CDR3 runs to 10 residues. Germline CDR1 DFQATT, CDR2 SNEGSKA (reference sequence). V was pared by 6 bases and J by 15 bases, with 15 bases between. The PCR had 60 Vbeta and 13 Jbeta primers. Sequencing was performed with immunoSEQ multiplex PCR; in TCRdb, only in-frame clones are kept and a portion is missing. The table has some 110,000 clones, 65% to 90% seen once. As to this clone: Its antigen remains unidentified.

General observations from the study: HLA restriction was apparent for most CMV-associated TCR beta chains in a later analysis.

This chain joins TRBV20-1 and TRBJ2-1; TRBD2 might be the D (5 bases). This sequence was found in a man aged 50-60 years in good health and CMV-seronegative. The material sequenced was PBMCs. The CDR3, as DNA: TGCAGTGCCCGAAGTGGAGCGGTGTTCTTC. Translating gives CSARSGAVFF.